Below are 14 T cell receptor beta chains sequenced from a single sample in a study of T-cell memory formation after mild COVID-19. In TCRdb, the 5' RACE reads were re-called with MiXCR into one record per CDR3 protein. In the table there are around 500,000 distinct CDR3 sequences, 18% of which are singletons. Sample: PBMCs or a T cell subset sorted from them (not recorded which). All receptors derive from an adult woman who had mild COVID-19 (a few samples of this study predate the infection). Cell type and time point are not known.

The table lists this clonotype with a few counts. The chain combines TRBV25-1 with TRBJ1-2, with D perhaps TRBD1 (5 bases). V shed 3 bases and J shed 8 bases, with 10 bases lying between them. The CDR3 totals 12 residues. Germline loops: CDR1 MGHDK, CDR2 SYGVNS. Here the CDR3 DNA reads TGTGCCAGCAGTGAGGGGCTAGAGGGCTACACCTTC. The encoded protein is CASSEGLEGYTF.

This clonotype was found a few times. J is TRBJ1-1 and V is TRBV7-9; possible D gene TRBD1, 6 bases. The CDR3 has 14 residues. Germline lookup yields CDR1 SEHNR and CDR2 FQNEAQ (reference sequence). V was shortened by 5 bases and J by 7 bases, with 17 bases between the two germline ends. The DNA of the CDR3 is TGTGCCAGCAGCCCAGATAACCAGGGGAGTGAAGCTTTCTTT. It translates to CASSPDNQGSEAFF.

The V and J genes are TRBV20-1 and TRBJ2-7; D is possibly TRBD1 (6 bases). Per germline, CDR1 DFQATT and CDR2 SNEGSKA (reference sequence). The V gene lost 7 bases and the J gene lost 4 bases, with 11 bases spanning the gap. The CDR3 runs to 11 residues. CDR3 in amino acids: CSGRGGYEQYF. Written as DNA, the CDR3 is TGCAGTGGCAGAGGGGGTTACGAGCAGTACTTC.

This chain connects TRBV29-1 to TRBJ1-1; D is undetermined. Germline values: CDR1 SQVTM, CDR2 ANQGSEA. CDR3 size: 12 residues. With 2 bases removed from V and 0 bases from J, the gap between germline ends came to 4 bases. The DNA of the CDR3 is TGCAGCGTTGAAAGAATGAACACTGAAGCTTTCTTT. Translating it yields CSVERMNTEAFF.

The chain has TRBV7-2 and TRBJ1-5, with D uncertain. This CDR3 contains 15 residues. CDR1 is SGHTA and CDR2 is FQGNSA in the germline V gene. The V end was cut by 4 bases, the J end by 2 bases, with 12 bases between. CDR3 coding DNA: TGTGCCAGCAGCTCACCGGGATGGGGCAATCAGCCCCAGCATTTT. Protein: CASSSPGWGNQPQHF.

This clonotype was seen a handful of times. V gene TRBV12-3 or TRBV12-4 combines with J gene TRBJ1-1, with D maybe TRBD1 (6 bases). Trimming left V 7 bases short and J 3 bases short, with 21 bases between. The CDR3 is made up of 16 amino acids. CDR3 nucleotides: TGTGCCAGCATCGACGTAACAGGGAAGTGGGACACTGAAGCTTTCTTT. Translated, it gives CASIDVTGKWDTEAFF.

This clonotype was seen ten or more times. V gene TRBV12-3 or TRBV12-4 combines with J gene TRBJ1-5; D remains ambiguous. Trimming pared 6 bases from V and 2 bases from J, leaving 11 bases between. This CDR3 region has 14 residues. The DNA of the CDR3 is TGTGCCAGCAGCCTGGGCCAGGGCAATCAGCCCCAGCATTTT. Protein product: CASSLGQGNQPQHF.

There are many counts of this clonotype. This rearrangement joins TRBV5-1 to TRBJ2-1, with 8 bases lining up with TRBD2. V trimming: 4 bases; J trimming: 4 bases; junction bases outside the gene matches: 7. Germline V lookup: CDR1 SGHRS, CDR2 YFSETQ. The CDR3 runs 15 residues. The CDR3 sequence: CASSPGGGLYNEQFF. In DNA, the CDR3 is TGCGCCAGCAGCCCCGGCGGGGGGCTTTACAATGAGCAGTTCTTC.

This clonotype was counted at least ten times. The V and J genes are TRBV7-9 and TRBJ2-1, with 11 bases aligning to TRBD2. Germline trimming cut 5 bases from V and 5 bases from J; bases unmatched to any gene: 11. Germline values: CDR1 SEHNR, CDR2 FQNEAQ (reference sequence). The CDR3 covers 17 residues. CDR3 sequence: CASSADLGLAGNNEQFF. The CDR3, as DNA: TGTGCCAGCAGCGCAGACCTCGGACTAGCGGGCAACAATGAGCAGTTCTTC.

The CDR3 region is CASSLDTTSGFGYNEQFF. The CDR3 DNA reads TGTGCCAGCAGCTTAGATACGACTAGCGGCTTTGGGTACAATGAGCAGTTCTTC. The V gene is TRBV11-3, the J gene TRBJ2-1, with TRBD2 matching over 9 bases. CDR3 length equals 18 residues. Per the germline V gene, CDR1 is SGHNT and CDR2 is YENEEA. V dropped 0 bases and J dropped 4; count of bases not matched to a gene: 10.

Ten or more counts support this clonotype. The chain links TRBV6-2 or TRBV6-3 to TRBJ2-7; 9 bases are shared with TRBD1. Germline V gene data show CDR1 as MNHEY and CDR2 as SVGEGT. The CDR3 sequence is 15 residues long. V trimming: 2 bases; J trimming: 3 bases; junction bases outside the gene matches: 5. The CDR3 DNA follows: TGTGCCAGCAGTTACCCCGGGACAGGGTTCTACGAGCAGTACTTC. Protein product: CASSYPGTGFYEQYF.

This clonotype appeared a few times. The chain couples TRBV4-3 to TRBJ1-5; D uncertain. Germline CDR1 is LGHNA and CDR2 is YSLEER. V was cut by 0 bases and J by 4 bases, with 7 bases left in between. This CDR3 comprises 14 residues. CDR3 DNA: TGCGCCAGCAGCCAAGACAGGTATAATCAGCCCCAGCATTTT. Translation gives CASSQDRYNQPQHF.

The J gene is TRBJ2-7, the V gene TRBV6-2 or TRBV6-3; TRBD1 matches at 7 bases. The germline gives CDR1 MNHEY, CDR2 SVGEGT. The CDR3 extends over 12 amino acids. J lost 5 bases, V lost 8 bases, and 6 bases had no gene match. This CDR3 reads CASSTGTDEQYF. As DNA, the CDR3 is TGTGCCAGCTCGACAGGGACGGACGAGCAGTACTTC.

This clonotype was detected a few times. The chain combines TRBV5-1 with TRBJ2-1; TRBD1 is a possible D gene (5 bases). The CDR3 is made up of 15 amino acids. CDR1 and CDR2 (germline): SGHRS, YFSETQ. V gave up 4 bases and J gave up 0 bases, with 11 bases separating them. Here the CDR3 reads CASSRTPSSYNEQFF. The CDR3 bases are TGCGCCAGCAGCCGGACACCGAGCTCCTACAATGAGCAGTTCTTC.